These 5 T cell receptor beta chains share one sample of origin, sequenced in a study of T cell repertoires in cytomegalovirus infection. What these receptors recognize is not known. A single record per CDR3 protein comes from TCRdb applying MiXCR to the reads. This sample yields approximately 1,000,000 distinct CDR3 sequences, of which roughly 30% are seen a single time; roughly 13% belongs to the top ten. Specimen: cultured CD8+ T cells from PBMCs, collected from culture after CMV antigen stimulation. These TCRs come from a human donor in good health (CMV status not recorded). Some clones in this sample may be carry-over from other donors' samples.

This clonotype was seen more than once but under ten times. V and J are TRBV2 and TRBJ1-5; D unclear. V lost 2 bases and J lost 7, with 9 bases in between. Germline V CDR1 and CDR2: SNHLY, FYNNEI. This CDR3 is 13 amino acids long. CDR3 sequence reads: CASSEWREQPQHF. DNA of the CDR3: TGTGCCAGCAGTGAATGGAGGGAGCAGCCCCAGCATTTT.

The sample holds a few counts of this clonotype. V and J are TRBV6-6 and TRBJ1-1; 8 nucleotides align to TRBD1. CDR1 is MNHNY, CDR2 SVGAGI, per germline (reference sequence). The CDR3 totals 18 residues. V lost 2 bases to trimming and J lost 4 bases; unmatched junction nucleotides: 15. The CDR3 region is CASSYLRQGPAVGTEAFF. CDR3 in DNA: TGTGCCAGCAGTTACCTCCGACAGGGGCCCGCGGTAGGCACTGAAGCTTTCTTT.

The chain combines TRBV12-5 with TRBJ1-2, with 9 bases matching TRBD1. Germline V CDR1 and CDR2: LGHNT, FRNRAP. The CDR3 totals 15 residues. V was clipped by 5 bases and J by 3 bases; unmatched bases: 7. The CDR3 nucleotides read TGTGCTAGTGGTCTAGGGACAGGGAAGGACTATGGCTACACCTTC. Amino acid sequence: CASGLGTGKDYGYTF.

This clonotype turned up a few times. The chain joins TRBV6-6 to TRBJ2-2, with 8 bases that match TRBD1. This CDR3 has 15 amino acids. CDR1 is MNHNY, CDR2 SVGAGI, per germline (reference sequence). The junction had 4 bases not matched to a gene; V was cut back by 0 bases and J by 7 bases. CDR3 region: CASSYSTGANGELFF. CDR3 nucleotide sequence: TGTGCCAGCAGTTACTCGACAGGGGCTAACGGGGAGCTGTTTTTT.

The chain joins TRBV11-3 to TRBJ2-2; 11 bases are shared with TRBD2. The CDR3 totals 14 residues. Germline V gene sequence: CDR1 SGHNT, CDR2 YENEEA. The trim removed 6 bases at V and 4 bases at J, leaving 1 base unmatched. The CDR3 loop reads CASSGTSGTGELFF. Here the CDR3 DNA reads TGTGCCAGCAGTGGGACTAGCGGCACCGGGGAGCTGTTTTTT.